This T cell receptor beta chain was retrieved from a study of T cells in Graves' hyperthyroidism and ophthalmopathy. Study outcomes and limitations: Most expanded thyroid clonotypes above 0.001 recurred in blood. With a median lead of around 5.9 months before onset, the model predicted ophthalmopathy.

The CDR3 is made up of 16 amino acids. Germline lookup yields CDR1 MDHEN and CDR2 SYDVKM. After removal of 6 bases from V and 0 bases from J, the junction contained 7 bases not matched to a gene. Template material for amplifying TCR beta CDR3 regions consisted of RNA transcripts. The TCR CDR3 first-round RT-PCR relied on the HTBI primer set. One entry per CDR3 protein, called by TCRdb with MiXCR from the multiplex PCR reads. Seen here are around 690,000 distinct CDR3 sequences, roughly 17% observed once, and the top ten hold 15% to 17%. Aged 18 to 65, the patients had hyperthyroidism that was newly diagnosed and had lasted under 2 months. A note on this clonotype: Its antigen is unknown.

The origin of this receptor is a man in his fifties or sixties with Graves' hyperthyroidism. Sequencing was carried out using blood. The gene calls are TRBV28 and TRBJ2-4; 8 bases are shared with TRBD1. CDR3 protein: CASRTDRGQAKNIQYF. The DNA of the CDR3 is TGTGCCAGCAGAACAGACAGGGGTCAAGCCAAAAACATTCAGTACTTC.